The rows below give T cell receptor beta chains drawn from one sample of a study of Ad26.COV2.S vaccination and SARS-CoV-2 variants. Generated by immunoSEQ multiplex PCR, the TCRdb table keeps only in-frame clones and is missing some. The table has around 300,000 clones, 88% seen once. Sequences were derived from peripheral blood, sampled in a trial of Ad26.COV2.S vaccine versus placebo. These receptors came from a person aged 18-60 years who received the Ad26.COV2.S COVID-19 vaccine or a placebo. The CDR3 runs from the conserved cysteine through the conserved F or W. D genes are given only for firm matches. The size entry is marked missing in some rows and otherwise reads once, few, many or a size class.

D gene: .
V gene: TRBV5-4
J gene: TRBJ2-7
clone size: .
CDR3 protein: CASSLGADYDEQYF
CDR3 DNA: TGTGCCAGCAGCTTGGGGGCGGACTACGATGAGCAGTACTTC

D gene: TRBD1
V gene: TRBV6-5
J gene: TRBJ2-7
clone size: .
CDR3 protein: CASRRTGGEQYF
CDR3 DNA: TGTGCCAGCAGAAGGACAGGGGGGGAGCAGTACTTC

D gene: .
V gene: TRBV7-2
J gene: TRBJ1-4
clone size: .
CDR3 protein: CASSALGVGGEKLFF
CDR3 DNA: TGTGCCAGCAGCGCCCTGGGGGTCGGGGGTGAAAAACTGTTTTTT

D gene: TRBD1
V gene: TRBV6-5
J gene: TRBJ1-4
clone size: .
CDR3 protein: CVSSATGDEKLFF
CDR3 DNA: TGTGTCAGCAGCGCGACAGGGGACGAAAAACTGTTTTTT

D gene: .
V gene: TRBV19
J gene: TRBJ1-2
clone size: few
CDR3 protein: CASNVRRDYGYTF
CDR3 DNA: TGTGCCAGTAACGTCCGCCGGGACTATGGCTACACCTTC

D gene: .
V gene: TRBV5-4
J gene: TRBJ1-1
clone size: .
CDR3 protein: CASSLDYTEAFF
CDR3 DNA: TGTGCCAGCAGCTTGGACTACACTGAAGCTTTCTTT

D gene: .
V gene: TRBV27
J gene: TRBJ2-7
clone size: .
CDR3 protein: CASSTQQGAWDEQYF
CDR3 DNA: TGTGCCAGCAGTACCCAACAAGGGGCCTGGGACGAGCAGTACTTC

D gene: .
V gene: TRBV30
J gene: TRBJ1-4
clone size: .
CDR3 protein: CAWTDSGVEKLFF
CDR3 DNA: TGTGCCTGGACAGACAGCGGCGTCGAAAAACTGTTTTTT

D gene: TRBD2
V gene: TRBV11-2
J gene: TRBJ2-7
clone size: .
CDR3 protein: CASSYTSGRYSYEQYF
CDR3 DNA: TGTGCCAGCAGTTATACTAGCGGGAGGTACTCCTACGAGCAGTACTTC

D gene: TRBD1
V gene: TRBV7-2
J gene: TRBJ1-1
clone size: .
CDR3 protein: CASSPLIWTGEAFF
CDR3 DNA: TGTGCCAGCAGCCCCCTGATCTGGACAGGGGAAGCTTTCTTT

D gene: .
V gene: TRBV29-1
J gene: TRBJ2-3
clone size: .
CDR3 protein: CSVVVQWDSDTQYF
CDR3 DNA: TGCAGCGTTGTTGTCCAATGGGATTCGGATACGCAGTATTTT

D gene: TRBD1
V gene: TRBV19
J gene: TRBJ1-5
clone size: once
CDR3 protein: CASSTRDRGAQPQHF
CDR3 DNA: TGTGCCAGTAGTACCCGGGACAGGGGAGCCCAGCCCCAGCATTTT

D gene: TRBD2
V gene: TRBV5-1
J gene: TRBJ2-2
clone size: .
CDR3 protein: CASRFTSGNTGELFF
CDR3 DNA: TGCGCCAGCAGGTTCACTAGCGGGAACACCGGGGAGCTGTTTTTT

D gene: .
V gene: TRBV7-3
J gene: TRBJ1-4
clone size: .
CDR3 protein: CASSSQRGGTNEKLFF
CDR3 DNA: TGTGCCAGCAGCTCCCAAAGGGGGGGAACTAATGAAAAACTGTTTTTT

D gene: .
V gene: TRBV19
J gene: TRBJ1-2
clone size: .
CDR3 protein: CASSLGKLYGYTF
CDR3 DNA: TGTGCCAGTAGCTTGGGGAAACTCTATGGCTACACCTTC

D gene: TRBD1
V gene: TRBV30
J gene: TRBJ1-4
clone size: .
CDR3 protein: CAWGDRGSPTNEKLFF
CDR3 DNA: TGTGCCTGGGGGGACAGGGGCTCTCCAACTAATGAAAAACTGTTTTTT

D gene: .
V gene: TRBV7-8
J gene: TRBJ1-1
clone size: .
CDR3 protein: CASSARENTEAFF
CDR3 DNA: TGTGCCAGCAGCGCGAGGGAGAACACTGAAGCTTTCTTT

D gene: TRBD1
V gene: TRBV29-1
J gene: TRBJ1-2
clone size: .
CDR3 protein: CSVDDRGKSGYTF
CDR3 DNA: TGCAGCGTTGATGACAGGGGGAAGAGTGGCTACACCTTC